This T cell receptor (beta chain) comes out of a study of control samples from healthy donors and cancer patients. Using immunoSEQ multiplex PCR, the repertoire was profiled, and TCRdb retains in-frame clones only, with some absent. The sample records 40,000 to 50,000 clones, 65% to 80% being singletons. The J segment lost 0 bases and the V segment lost 2 bases, leaving 5 bases of the junction unmatched. Germline V lookup: CDR1 MGHRA, CDR2 YSYEKL. CDR3 length: 16 residues. Sequencing was done on a sample of formalin-fixed, paraffin-embedded tissue. The V and J genes are TRBV4-1 and TRBJ2-3; 7 bases agree with TRBD1. The source of this sequence is a male donor with melanoma. Written as DNA, the CDR3 is TGCGCCAGCAGCCAACTCGAACAGGGGAGCACAGATACGCAGTATTTT. This encodes CASSQLEQGSTDTQYF.